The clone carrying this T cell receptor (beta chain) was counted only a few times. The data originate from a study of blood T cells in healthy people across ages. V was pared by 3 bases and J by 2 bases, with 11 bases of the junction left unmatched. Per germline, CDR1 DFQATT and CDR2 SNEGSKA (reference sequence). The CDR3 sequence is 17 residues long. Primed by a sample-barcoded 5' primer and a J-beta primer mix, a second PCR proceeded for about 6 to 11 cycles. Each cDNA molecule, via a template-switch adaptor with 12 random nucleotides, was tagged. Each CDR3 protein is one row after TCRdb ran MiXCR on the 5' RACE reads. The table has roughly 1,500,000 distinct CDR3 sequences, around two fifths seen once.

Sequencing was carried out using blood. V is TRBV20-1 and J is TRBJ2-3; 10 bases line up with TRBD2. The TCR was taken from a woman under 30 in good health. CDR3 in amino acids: CSARVTAGGQITDTQYF. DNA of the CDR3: TGCAGTGCTAGGGTCACAGCGGGGGGGCAAATCACAGATACGCAGTATTTT.